One sample yielded the 10 T cell receptor beta chains listed below, sequenced in a study of tumor and adjacent non-tumor tissue in lung cancer. The library came from three nested PCR rounds adapted from ARM-PCR protocols. TCRdb called the multiplex PCR reads again in MiXCR, with one record for every CDR3 protein. In the table there are about 200,000 distinct CDR3 sequences, around 70% of which are singletons. This sample's RNA came from whole unsorted tissue. Material for sequencing was lung tumor tissue. These receptors were obtained from a man aged 60 to 75 with non-small cell lung cancer.

This clonotype has at least ten counts. The chain is built from TRBV5-5 and TRBJ1-2; no reliable D call. The germline V gene encodes CDR1 SGHKS and CDR2 YYEKEE (reference sequence). The CDR3 covers 13 residues. Trimming cost V 10 bases and J 5 bases, with 18 bases left between them. The CDR3, as DNA: TGTGCCGGAGCGGTGGGCCCGGGGTATGGCTACACCTTC. Amino acid sequence: CAGAVGPGYGYTF. Based on the CDR3 plus reference TRBV5-5 and TRBJ1-2, the full variable domain is DAGVTQSPTHLIKTRGQQVTLRCSPISGHKSVSWYQQVLGQGPQFIFQYYEKEERGRGNFPDRFSARQFPNYSSELNVNALLLGDSALYLCAGAVGPGYGYTFGSGTRLTVV.

Of note for this clonotype: A much larger clone is a single base away; this may be a read error. The rearrangement joins TRBV20-1 to TRBJ1-1; 8 bases are shared with TRBD1. The germline CDR1 and CDR2 sequences are DFQATT and SNEGSKA (reference sequence). V shed 4 bases, J shed 3 bases, and the junction held 10 bases outside the gene matches. The CDR3 contains 15 residues. The CDR3: CSATGGPVLDTEAFF. The CDR3 DNA reads TGCAGTGCTACAGGGGGCCCAGTCCTGGACACTGAAGCTTTCTTT.

This clonotype was picked up one time. The rearrangement uses TRBV4-2 and TRBJ2-7, with no clear D. Germline assignment: CDR1 LGHNA and CDR2 YNFKEQ. This CDR3 is built from 13 residues. The V end was cut by 3 bases, the J end by 2 bases, with 8 bases between. The CDR3 DNA reads TGTGCCAGCAGCCAGGACCAGACCTACGAGCAGTACTTC. It encodes CASSQDQTYEQYF.

About this clonotype: This CDR3 is missing its conserved last phenylalanine or tryptophan, likely due to a read error. CDR3 in amino acids: CANSDFTEAFL. CDR3 DNA: TGCGCCAACAGTGACTTCACTGAAGCTTTCCTT. V and J are TRBV10-2 and TRBJ1-1; D is ambiguous. Germline values: CDR1 WSHSY, CDR2 SAAADI. The CDR3 contains 11 residues.

A remark on this clonotype: A much more abundant neighbour one base away suggests this may be a read error. The chain has TRBV20-1 and TRBJ2-1, with TRBD2 matching 12 bases. This CDR3 comprises 14 residues. V lost 5 bases to trimming and J lost 11 bases; unmatched junction nucleotides: 10. Germline values: CDR1 DFQATT, CDR2 SNEGSKA (reference sequence). CDR3 sequence reads: CSAATSGGINKQFF. The CDR3 DNA reads TGCAGTGCTGCTACTAGCGGGGGGATTAATAAGCAGTTCTTC.

The gene calls are TRBV10-3 and TRBJ1-5; TRBD1 might be the D (6 bases). Trimming pared 0 bases from V and 3 bases from J, leaving 12 bases between. Germline V lookup: CDR1 ENHRY, CDR2 SYGVKD. The CDR3 has 16 residues. As DNA, the CDR3 is TGTGCCATCAGTGAGTCCTTGTGGGGGCTCAATCAGCCCCAGCATTTT. This encodes CAISESLWGLNQPQHF.

Regarding this clonotype: This may stem from a read error, because a much larger clone lies one nucleotide away. The rearrangement links TRBV11-2 to TRBJ2-1; TRBD2 matches at 15 bases. Germline assignment: CDR1 SGHAT and CDR2 FQNNGV. CDR3 length: 20 residues. This CDR3 is CGSSLRQPGLAGGPDNEQFF. The CDR3 nucleotides are TGTGGCAGCAGCTTGCGCCAACCGGGACTAGCGGGAGGTCCGGACAATGAGCAGTTCTTC.

As regards this clonotype: A much more abundant neighbour one base away suggests this may be a read error. The chain employs TRBV4-1 and TRBJ2-1; D possibly corresponds to TRBD2 (6 bases). With 5 bases removed from V and 7 bases from J, the gap between germline ends came to 21 bases. Germline CDR1 MGHRA, CDR2 YSYEKL. The CDR3 has 16 residues. CDR3 protein: CASSTGGASASNEQFF. The CDR3 region has the DNA TGCGCCAGCAGCACAGGCGGGGCTAGCGCCTCAAATGAGCAGTTCTTC.

A remark on this clonotype: At one of its ends the junction is not consistent with the germline gene, which may arise from a read error. V is TRBV12-3 or TRBV12-4 and J is TRBJ1-1; a possible D gene is TRBD1 (5 bases). The CDR3 has 14 amino acids. The CDR3 spells CAGSWQGLRTEAFF. In nucleotides, the CDR3 is TGTGCCGGCAGTTGGCAGGGCTTGCGAACTGAAGCTTTCTTT.

As concerns this clonotype: A much larger clone lies a single base off, so this may be a read error. The chain links TRBV20-1 to TRBJ1-6, with D maybe TRBD1 (6 bases). The CDR3 covers 13 residues. Germline loops: CDR1 DFQATT, CDR2 SNEGSKA (reference sequence). For the CDR3, the DNA is TGCAGTGCTGTACAGGGTTATAATTCACCCTTCCACTTT. It is translated as CSAVQGYNSPFHF.